This T cell receptor (beta chain) was identified in a study of blood T cell repertoires in COVID-19. Study context: COVID-19 samples collected from the United States, Italy and Spain covered acute and convalescent phases. The analysed material was cDNA or gDNA that came from T cells, B-cell-depleted T cells, or PBMCs.

There are 11 residues in the CDR3. V lost 7 bases, J lost 9 bases, and 13 bases lay in between. Per the study methods: Estimation of nucleated cell counts was performed using reference gene primer amplification. Assay: immunoSEQ multiplex PCR; the TCRdb copy retains only in-frame clones and omits some. That table is the source of V, J and clone size, and D and trimming were worked out from the DNA. The repertoire holds about 70,000 clones, with 78% as singletons. This clone was found once. The TCR originated in a human donor in a cohort sampled during active COVID-19. Sequenced sample: peripheral blood. The chain carries TRBV12-3 or TRBV12-4 and TRBJ2-7, with D perhaps matching TRBD2 (5 bases). The CDR3 spells CASTAGELQYF. For the CDR3, the DNA is TGTGCCAGCACCGCCGGGGAATTGCAGTACTTC.